Detailed here is one TCR beta chain. CDR1 KGHSH and CDR2 LQKENI come from the germline V gene. Trimming stripped 5 bases from V and 2 bases from J, with 7 bases between. This CDR3 region has 13 residues. The record originates from a study of OX40 agonist ivuxolimab in advanced cancers. Generated by immunoSEQ multiplex PCR, the TCRdb table keeps only in-frame clones and is missing some. This sample yields 120,000 or so clones, of which roughly 95% are seen a single time; about 0.15% belongs to the top ten. The V and J genes are TRBV18 and TRBJ1-3; D not resolved. The TCR comes from an adult with an advanced solid tumor such as melanoma, head and neck, liver or kidney cancer. Sequences were derived from CD4+ or CD8+ T cells sorted from blood, sampled in a trial of the OX40 agonist ivuxolimab. The DNA for the CDR3 is TGTGCCAGCTCAGGGGTAGCTGGAAACACCATATATTTT. Protein sequence: CASSGVAGNTIYF. The whole variable domain, filled in from reference TRBV18 and TRBJ1-3, reads NAGVMQNPRHLVRRRGQEARLRCSPMKGHSHVYWYRQLPEEGLKFMVYLQKENIIDESGMPKERFSAEFPKEGPSILRIQQVVRGDSAAYFCASSGVAGNTIYFGEGSWLTVV.